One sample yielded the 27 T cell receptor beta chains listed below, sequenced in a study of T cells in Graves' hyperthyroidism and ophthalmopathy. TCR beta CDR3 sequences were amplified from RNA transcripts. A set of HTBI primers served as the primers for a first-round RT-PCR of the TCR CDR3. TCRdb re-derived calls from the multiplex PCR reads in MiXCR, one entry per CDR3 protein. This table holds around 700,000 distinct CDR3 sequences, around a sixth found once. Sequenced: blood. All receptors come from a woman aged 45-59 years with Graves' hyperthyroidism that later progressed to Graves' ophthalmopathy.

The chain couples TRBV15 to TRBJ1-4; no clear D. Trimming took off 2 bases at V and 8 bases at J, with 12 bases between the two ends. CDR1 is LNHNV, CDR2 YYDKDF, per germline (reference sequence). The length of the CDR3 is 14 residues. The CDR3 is CATSRLGSGEKLFF. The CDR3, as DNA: TGTGCCACCAGCAGATTAGGGAGTGGCGAAAAACTGTTTTTT.

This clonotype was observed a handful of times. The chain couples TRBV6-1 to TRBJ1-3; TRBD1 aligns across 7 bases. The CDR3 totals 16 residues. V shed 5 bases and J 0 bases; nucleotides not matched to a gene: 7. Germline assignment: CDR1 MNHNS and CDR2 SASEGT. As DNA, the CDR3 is TGTGCCAGCAGTTCCACGACAGGGCACTCTGGAAACACCATATATTTT. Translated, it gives CASSSTTGHSGNTIYF.

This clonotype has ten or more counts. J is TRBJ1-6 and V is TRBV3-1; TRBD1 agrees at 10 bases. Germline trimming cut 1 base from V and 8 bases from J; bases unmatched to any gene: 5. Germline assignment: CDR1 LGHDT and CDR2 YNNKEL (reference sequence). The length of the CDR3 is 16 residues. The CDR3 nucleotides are TGTGCCAGCAGCCAAGTGCGGGACAGGGGTGATTCACCCCTCCACTTT. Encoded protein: CASSQVRDRGDSPLHF.

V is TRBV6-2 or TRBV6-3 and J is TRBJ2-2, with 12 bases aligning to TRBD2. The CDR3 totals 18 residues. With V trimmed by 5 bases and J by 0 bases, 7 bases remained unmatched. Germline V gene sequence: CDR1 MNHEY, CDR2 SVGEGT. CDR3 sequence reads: CASSGGLAGGPNTGELFF. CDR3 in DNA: TGTGCCAGCAGTGGGGGCCTAGCGGGGGGGCCGAACACCGGGGAGCTGTTTTTT.

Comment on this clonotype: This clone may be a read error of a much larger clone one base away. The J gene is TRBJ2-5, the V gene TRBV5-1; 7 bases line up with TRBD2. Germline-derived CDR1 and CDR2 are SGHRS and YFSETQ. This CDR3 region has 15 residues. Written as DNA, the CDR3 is TGCGCCAGCGGCTTGGACGGACTAGACCAAGAGACCCAGTACTTC. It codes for CASGLDGLDQETQYF.

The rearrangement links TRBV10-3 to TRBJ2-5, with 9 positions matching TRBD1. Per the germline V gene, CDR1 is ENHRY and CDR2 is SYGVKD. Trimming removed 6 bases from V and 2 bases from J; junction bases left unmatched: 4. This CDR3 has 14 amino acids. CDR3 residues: CAIRDDRGQETQYF. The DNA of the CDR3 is TGTGCCATCAGGGATGACAGGGGGCAAGAGACCCAGTACTTC.

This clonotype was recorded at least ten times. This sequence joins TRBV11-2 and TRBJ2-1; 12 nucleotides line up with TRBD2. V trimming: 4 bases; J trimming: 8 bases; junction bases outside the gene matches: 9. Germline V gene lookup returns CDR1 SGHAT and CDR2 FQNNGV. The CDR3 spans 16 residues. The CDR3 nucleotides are TGTGCCAGCAGCTCCGTCCGACTAGCGGGGGAGGATGAGCAGTTCTTC. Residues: CASSSVRLAGEDEQFF.

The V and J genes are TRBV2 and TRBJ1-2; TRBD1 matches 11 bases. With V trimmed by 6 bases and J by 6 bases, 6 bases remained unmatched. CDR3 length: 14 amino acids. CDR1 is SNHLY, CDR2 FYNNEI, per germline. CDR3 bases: TGTGCCAGCAGCGGGAGGACAGGGGGCCATGGCTACACCTTC. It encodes CASSGRTGGHGYTF.

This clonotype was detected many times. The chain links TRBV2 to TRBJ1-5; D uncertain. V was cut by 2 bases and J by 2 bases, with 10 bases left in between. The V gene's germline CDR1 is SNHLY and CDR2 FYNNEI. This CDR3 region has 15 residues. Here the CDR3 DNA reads TGTGCCAGCAGTGAAACCAGGTGGGGCAATCAGCCCCAGCATTTT. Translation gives CASSETRWGNQPQHF.

CDR3 in amino acids: CASRRIRGRAYEQYF. CDR3 bases: TGTGCCAGCAGGAGAATCAGGGGACGGGCCTACGAGCAGTACTTC. The J gene is TRBJ2-7, the V gene TRBV27; maybe TRBD1 (6 bases). Per germline, CDR1 MNHEY and CDR2 SMNVEV (reference sequence). The CDR3 totals 15 residues. V gave up 6 bases and J gave up 2 bases, with 17 bases separating them.

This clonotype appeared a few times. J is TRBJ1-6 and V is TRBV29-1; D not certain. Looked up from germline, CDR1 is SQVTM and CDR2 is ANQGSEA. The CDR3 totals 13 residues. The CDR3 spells CGGRRGGNSPLHF. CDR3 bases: TGCGGCGGCCGGCGGGGAGGGAATTCACCCCTCCACTTT. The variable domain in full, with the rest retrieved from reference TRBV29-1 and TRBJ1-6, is SAVISQKPSRDICQRGTSLTIQCQVDSQVTMMFWYRQQPGQSLTLIATANQGSEATYESGFVIDKFPISRPNLTFSTLTVSNMSPEDSSIYLCGGRRGGNSPLHFGNGTRLTVT.

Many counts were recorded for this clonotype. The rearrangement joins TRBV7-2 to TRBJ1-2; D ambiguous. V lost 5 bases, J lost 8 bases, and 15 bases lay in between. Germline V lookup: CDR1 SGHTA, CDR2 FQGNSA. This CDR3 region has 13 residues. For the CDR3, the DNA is TGTGCCAGCAGCGGTGTCGAAGGGTACGGCTACACCTTC. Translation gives CASSGVEGYGYTF.

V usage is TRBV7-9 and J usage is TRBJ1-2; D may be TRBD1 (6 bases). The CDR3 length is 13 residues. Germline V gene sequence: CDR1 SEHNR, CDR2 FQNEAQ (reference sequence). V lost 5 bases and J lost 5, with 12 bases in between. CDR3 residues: CASSRQAVYGYTF. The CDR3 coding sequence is TGTGCCAGCAGCAGACAGGCTGTATATGGCTACACCTTC.

This CDR3 reads CASSQDPGLARYNEQFF. CDR3 DNA sequence: TGCGCCAGCAGCCAAGACCCGGGACTAGCGCGCTACAATGAGCAGTTCTTC. J is TRBJ2-1 and V is TRBV4-1, with 10 bases aligning to TRBD2. The CDR3 sequence is 17 residues long. Trimming at V came to 0 bases and at J to 3 bases, leaving 5 bases not matched to a gene. The germline V gene encodes CDR1 MGHRA and CDR2 YSYEKL.

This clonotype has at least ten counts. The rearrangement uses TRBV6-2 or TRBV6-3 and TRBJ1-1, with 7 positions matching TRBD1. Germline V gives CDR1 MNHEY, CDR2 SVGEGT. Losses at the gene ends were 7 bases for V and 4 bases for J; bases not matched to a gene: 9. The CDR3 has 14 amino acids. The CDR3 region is CASTRSGQLTEAFF. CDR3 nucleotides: TGTGCCAGCACCCGATCGGGACAGCTCACTGAAGCTTTCTTT.

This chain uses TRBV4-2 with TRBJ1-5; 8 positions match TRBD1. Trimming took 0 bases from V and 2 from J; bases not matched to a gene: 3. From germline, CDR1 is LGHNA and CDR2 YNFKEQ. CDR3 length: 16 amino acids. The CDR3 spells CASSQEQGEGNQPQHF. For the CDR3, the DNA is TGTGCCAGCAGCCAAGAACAGGGGGAAGGCAATCAGCCCCAGCATTTT.

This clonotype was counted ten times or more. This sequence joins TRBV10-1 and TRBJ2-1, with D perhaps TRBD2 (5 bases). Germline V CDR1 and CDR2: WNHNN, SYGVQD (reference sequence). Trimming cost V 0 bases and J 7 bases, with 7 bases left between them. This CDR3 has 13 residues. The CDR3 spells CASSESGENEQFF. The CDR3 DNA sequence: TGCGCCAGCAGTGAGTCGGGAGAGAATGAGCAGTTCTTC.

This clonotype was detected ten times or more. The CDR3 region has the DNA TGTGCCTGGGCGGGACGGACTAATCAGCCCCAGCATTTT. This codes for CAWAGRTNQPQHF. The chain joins TRBV30 to TRBJ1-5; D perhaps matches TRBD1 (5 bases). CDR3 size: 13 residues. Germline values: CDR1 GTSNPN, CDR2 SVGIG (reference sequence). V lost 5 bases, J lost 4 bases, and 12 bases lay in between.

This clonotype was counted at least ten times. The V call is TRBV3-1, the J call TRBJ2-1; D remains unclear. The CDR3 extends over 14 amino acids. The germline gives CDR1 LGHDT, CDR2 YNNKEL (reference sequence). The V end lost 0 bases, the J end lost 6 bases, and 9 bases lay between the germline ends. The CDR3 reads CASSQEGRVNEQFF. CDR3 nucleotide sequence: TGTGCCAGCAGCCAAGAAGGTAGGGTCAATGAGCAGTTCTTC.

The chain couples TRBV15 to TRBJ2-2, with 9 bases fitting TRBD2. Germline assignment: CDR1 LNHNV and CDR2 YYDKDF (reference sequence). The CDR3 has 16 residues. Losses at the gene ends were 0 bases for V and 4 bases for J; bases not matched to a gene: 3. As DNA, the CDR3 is TGTGCCACCAGCAGAGAGCTAGCGGGGCTCACCGGGGAGCTGTTTTTT. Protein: CATSRELAGLTGELFF. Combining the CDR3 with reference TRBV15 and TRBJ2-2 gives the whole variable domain DAMVIQNPRYQVTQFGKPVTLSCSQTLNHNVMYWYQQKSSQAPKLLFHYYDKDFNNEADTPDNFQSRRPNTSFCFLDIRSPGLGDTAMYLCATSRELAGLTGELFFGEGSRLTVL.

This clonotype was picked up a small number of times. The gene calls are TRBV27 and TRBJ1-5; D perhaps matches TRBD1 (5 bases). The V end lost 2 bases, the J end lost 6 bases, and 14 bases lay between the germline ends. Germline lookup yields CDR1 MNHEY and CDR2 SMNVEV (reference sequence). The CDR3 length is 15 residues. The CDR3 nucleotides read TGTGCCAGCAGTTTAGGGGAGGGGAAAGGTCAGCCCCAGCATTTT. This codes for CASSLGEGKGQPQHF.

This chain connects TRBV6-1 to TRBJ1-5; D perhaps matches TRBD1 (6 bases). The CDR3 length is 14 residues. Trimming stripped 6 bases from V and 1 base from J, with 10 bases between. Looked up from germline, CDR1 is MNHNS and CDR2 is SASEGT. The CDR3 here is CASRTGQSNQPQHF. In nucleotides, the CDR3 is TGTGCCAGCAGGACCGGACAGAGCAATCAGCCCCAGCATTTT.

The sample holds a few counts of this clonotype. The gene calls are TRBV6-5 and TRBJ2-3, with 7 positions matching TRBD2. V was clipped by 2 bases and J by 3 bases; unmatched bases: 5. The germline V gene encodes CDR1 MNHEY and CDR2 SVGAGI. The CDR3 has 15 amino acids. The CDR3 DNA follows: TGTGCCAGCAGTTACCCTTCGGGGGGTACAGATACGCAGTATTTT. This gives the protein CASSYPSGGTDTQYF.

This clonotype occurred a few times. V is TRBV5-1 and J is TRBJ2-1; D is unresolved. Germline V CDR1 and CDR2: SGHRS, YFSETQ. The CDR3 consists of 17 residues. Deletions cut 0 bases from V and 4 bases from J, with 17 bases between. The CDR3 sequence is CASSLEVSSRIYNEQFF. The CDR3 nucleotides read TGCGCCAGCAGCTTGGAGGTTTCGTCACGGATTTACAATGAGCAGTTCTTC.

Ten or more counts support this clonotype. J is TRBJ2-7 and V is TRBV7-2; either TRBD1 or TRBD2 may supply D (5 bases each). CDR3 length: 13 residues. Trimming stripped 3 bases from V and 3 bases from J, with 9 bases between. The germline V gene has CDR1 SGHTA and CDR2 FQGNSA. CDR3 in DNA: TGTGCCAGCAGCTTGGGGGACGTCTACGAGCAGTACTTC. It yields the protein CASSLGDVYEQYF.

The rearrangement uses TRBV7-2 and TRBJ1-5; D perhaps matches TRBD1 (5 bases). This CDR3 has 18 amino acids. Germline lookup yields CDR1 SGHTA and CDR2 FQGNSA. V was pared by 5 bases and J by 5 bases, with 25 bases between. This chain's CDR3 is CASSPRGSLIRDHQPQHF. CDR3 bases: TGTGCCAGCAGCCCCCGGGGCAGCCTAATCCGGGACCATCAGCCCCAGCATTTT.

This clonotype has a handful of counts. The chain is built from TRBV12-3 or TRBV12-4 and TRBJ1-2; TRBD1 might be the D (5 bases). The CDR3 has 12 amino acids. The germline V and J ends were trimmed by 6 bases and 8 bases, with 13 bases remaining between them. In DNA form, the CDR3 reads TGTGCCAGCAGGCGGGACGGCCTGGGCTACACCTTC. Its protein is CASRRDGLGYTF.